A single sample is the source of the 7 T cell receptor beta chains below, sequenced in a study of T cells expressing NK-cell markers. TCRdb re-called the 5' RACE reads, yielding one record per CDR3 amino acid sequence without DNA. The sample has 140,000 or so distinct CDR3 sequences. Sequenced material: blood T cells: a sorted CD56 or NKG2C T cell subset, CD4+ or CD8+ T cells, or bulk PBMC T cells (not recorded which). These receptors were obtained from a man aged 18 to 30 in good health.

This chain's CDR3 is CASRSGRSSYNEQFF. The V gene is TRBV19, the J gene TRBJ2-1; the D call from TCRdb, TRBD1, cannot be confirmed without DNA. The CDR3 has 15 residues. Germline V CDR1 and CDR2: LNHDA, SQIVND (reference sequence).

The chain recombines TRBV12-3 or TRBV12-4 with TRBJ1-5; the TCRdb D gene call, TRBD1, has no DNA to confirm it. CDR3 length: 12 residues. The CDR3 here is CASSLGGQPQHF.

The gene calls are TRBV5-6 and TRBJ2-7; no DNA is available, so the TRBD1 call from TCRdb remains unchecked. Germline CDR1 SGHDT, CDR2 YYEEEE. This CDR3 contains 15 residues. The chain's CDR3 is CASSLSGTSSYEQYF.

The rearrangement uses TRBV19 and TRBJ1-1. The CDR3 loop spans 19 amino acids. Germline-derived CDR1 and CDR2 are LNHDA and SQIVND (reference sequence). CDR3 amino acids: CASSIMTQKTITMNTEAFF.

The genes are TRBV5-4 and TRBJ2-7; the D call of TRBD1 rests on TCRdb alone, since no DNA is present to check it. The CDR3 is made up of 16 amino acids. In germline, CDR1 is SGHNT, CDR2 YYREEE (reference sequence). The CDR3: CASSSTLQTGGYEQYF.

This chain connects TRBV24-1 to TRBJ2-5; TCRdb lists TRBD2, though no DNA is available to test this call. From germline, CDR1 is KGHDR and CDR2 SFDVKD. The CDR3 contains 15 residues. CDR3: CATSDPSGFQETQYF.

The chain couples TRBV9 to TRBJ2-5; the TRBD2 assignment by TCRdb is unverifiable without DNA. Germline values: CDR1 SGDLS, CDR2 YYNGEE. This CDR3 region has 15 residues. The chain's CDR3 is CASSPWTSGRETQYF. The entire variable domain, with the rest obtained from reference TRBV9 and TRBJ2-5, is as follows: DSGVTQTPKHLITATGQRVTLRCSPRSGDLSVYWYQQSLDQGLQFLIQYYNGEERAKGNILERFSAQQFPDLHSELNLSSLELGDSALYFCASSPWTSGRETQYFGPGTRLLVL.